The T cell receptor beta chain under discussion was sequenced for a study of blood T cells in healthy people across ages. Study as a whole: Template switching caught about one barcoded beta molecule for each two T cells. Overall study results and limits: Estimates drawn from one million T cells were deemed to understate diversity. Comparison with aged donors showed that long-lived donors had more naive CD4+ cells and higher diversity. Percentage of naive T cells showed a strong correlation with TCR beta diversity.

The CDR3 is made up of 13 amino acids. Germline assignment: CDR1 SGHTA and CDR2 FQGNSA. This clonotype was counted many times. The antigen is undetermined. The junction and the germline gene differ at one end; a read error may be behind it. Through a sample-barcoded 5' primer and a J-beta primer mix, a second PCR was run for 7 to 11 cycles. TCRdb re-called the 5' RACE reads through MiXCR, storing one row per CDR3 protein. Here the sample spans 850,000 to 1,100,000 distinct CDR3 sequences, roughly two fifths being singletons. The chain uses TRBV7-2 and TRBJ2-5; D gene ambiguous. The specimen was blood. This clonotype was obtained from a man between 18 and 35 years old in good health. The CDR3, as DNA: TGTGCCAGCAGTTTAGGGCAACGAGAGACCCAGTACTTC. Translated, it gives CASSLGQRETQYF.